This is a list of T cell receptor beta chains from one sample in a study of T cell changes during pregnancy in multiple sclerosis. The protocol was immunoSEQ multiplex PCR, while the TCRdb copy is restricted to in-frame clones and leaves out a portion. Of about 79,000 clones in the sample, around 93% are singletons; the top ten hold approximately 0.79%. The material was peripheral blood, obtained in the second trimester of pregnancy. Every receptor here comes from a female donor in good health, enrolled as a control in a pregnancy study. The CDR3 runs from the conserved cysteine through the conserved F or W. The D gene is left open where the match is weak. A row's size may be missing; if present it is once, few, many or a size class.

DNA: TGCGCCAGCAGCCAAGATCAAGAACAGAGCCTCTACGAGCAGTACTTC
CDR3: CASSQDQEQSLYEQYF
J: TRBJ2-7
V: TRBV4-3
size: -
D: -

DNA: TGTGCCAGCAGTGGACAGGGGGTATCCGAGACCCAGTACTTC
CDR3: CASSGQGVSETQYF
J: TRBJ2-5
V: TRBV2
size: -
D: TRBD1

DNA: TGTGCCAGCAGCAAACCCGGACTGCGCGATGGCACAGATACGCAGTATTTT
CDR3: CASSKPGLRDGTDTQYF
J: TRBJ2-3
V: TRBV13
size: -
D: -

DNA: TGTGCCTGGAGTGTGGTGGGGAGTCAGCCCCAGCATTTT
CDR3: CAWSVVGSQPQHF
J: TRBJ1-5
V: TRBV30
size: -
D: -

DNA: TGTGCCAGCAGCAAAGAAAGGCAGGTTCCCCGGTACGAGCAGTACTTC
CDR3: CASSKERQVPRYEQYF
J: TRBJ2-7
V: TRBV21-1
size: -
D: -

DNA: TGTGCCAGCAGCCACCCTCCCACCGTAAGGGGAAGGGGAAACTATGGCTACACCTTC
CDR3: CASSHPPTVRGRGNYGYTF
J: TRBJ1-2
V: TRBV11-3
size: once
D: -

DNA: TGTGCCAGCAGCCCCCGGGACAGTTTGAACACTGAAGCTTTCTTT
CDR3: CASSPRDSLNTEAFF
J: TRBJ1-1
V: TRBV7-6
size: -
D: TRBD1

DNA: TGTGCCAGTAGTATAGACTCGACAGGGAATAATTCACCCCTCCACTTT
CDR3: CASSIDSTGNNSPLHF
J: TRBJ1-6
V: TRBV19
size: -
D: TRBD1

DNA: TGTGCCAGCAGAAACAGGGAGATCACTGAAGCTTTCTTT
CDR3: CASRNREITEAFF
J: TRBJ1-1
V: TRBV27
size: -
D: -

DNA: TGCGCCAGCAGCTTACTAGCGGGGGGGCCGGGGGAGACCCAGTACTTC
CDR3: CASSLLAGGPGETQYF
J: TRBJ2-5
V: TRBV5-1
size: -
D: TRBD2

DNA: TGTGCCAGCAGTTTATCGGGGACTCTGGCCCGGGCAACTGAAGCTTTCTTT
CDR3: CASSLSGTLARATEAFF
J: TRBJ1-1
V: TRBV27
size: -
D: -

DNA: TGTGCCAGCAGCGCCAGTCCTGGGTTGGATCCCTCGAACTGGGTGAGGGAAGCTTTCTTT
CDR3: CASSASPGLDPSNWVREAFF
J: TRBJ1-1
V: TRBV9
size: -
D: -

DNA: TGTGCCAGCAGTTTCTTCGGGACAACCCTAAGTGGGTCCTACGAGCAGTACTTC
CDR3: CASSFFGTTLSGSYEQYF
J: TRBJ2-7
V: TRBV27
size: once
D: -

DNA: TGCAGCGTGCCCCCCTGGGGAGGCTTC
CDR3: CSVPPWGGF
J: TRBJ2-7
V: TRBV29-1
size: -
D: -

DNA: TGTGCCAGCAGCCCTAGTCTAGCGGGGGGAGCAGATACGCAGTATTTT
CDR3: CASSPSLAGGADTQYF
J: TRBJ2-3
V: TRBV5-4
size: -
D: TRBD2

DNA: TGTGCCAGCAGCCCCCAGGACATCTATGGCTACACCTTC
CDR3: CASSPQDIYGYTF
J: TRBJ1-2
V: TRBV9
size: -
D: -

DNA: TGTGCCAGCAGCCCCCTCGGAGAGACCCAGTACTTC
CDR3: CASSPLGETQYF
J: TRBJ2-5
V: TRBV7-2
size: -
D: -

DNA: TGTGCCAGCTCCCCCTCCGGGACTAGCGGGAGCGATGAGCAGTTCTTC
CDR3: CASSPSGTSGSDEQFF
J: TRBJ2-1
V: TRBV18
size: -
D: TRBD2

DNA: TGTGCCAGCAGCCCTAGCGGGGGCTCCTACAATGAGCAGTTCTTC
CDR3: CASSPSGGSYNEQFF
J: TRBJ2-1
V: TRBV7-2
size: -
D: TRBD2

DNA: TGTGCCAGCAGCTCGGGACAGGGGGTCACCGGGGAGCTGTTTTTT
CDR3: CASSSGQGVTGELFF
J: TRBJ2-2
V: TRBV7-9
size: -
D: TRBD1

DNA: TGTGCCAGTAGTATAAACGGGTGGGAGACCCAGTACTTC
CDR3: CASSINGWETQYF
J: TRBJ2-5
V: TRBV19
size: -
D: -

DNA: TGTGCCAGCAGTGAGGCGGGGGGAAACACAGATACGCAGTATTTT
CDR3: CASSEAGGNTDTQYF
J: TRBJ2-3
V: TRBV6-4
size: -
D: TRBD2

DNA: TGTGCCAGCAGCAGGGACAGGGTGCCTGGAAACACCATATATTTT
CDR3: CASSRDRVPGNTIYF
J: TRBJ1-3
V: TRBV5-8
size: -
D: TRBD1

DNA: TGTGCCAGCAGCGTAGGGTGGGGGCCAAGCACAGATACGCAGTATTTT
CDR3: CASSVGWGPSTDTQYF
J: TRBJ2-3
V: TRBV9
size: -
D: -

DNA: TGTGCCAGCATGGCTCAGATGAACACTGAAGCTTTCTTT
CDR3: CASMAQMNTEAFF
J: TRBJ1-1
V: TRBV27
size: -
D: -

DNA: TGTGCCAGCAGCTTATCCGGGAGTGAAGCTTTCTTT
CDR3: CASSLSGSEAFF
J: TRBJ1-1
V: TRBV7-2
size: once
D: -

DNA: TGTGCCAGCAGCGTACGGGGTTCACCCGACGGGGCCAACGTCCTGACTTTC
CDR3: CASSVRGSPDGANVLTF
J: TRBJ2-6
V: TRBV9
size: -
D: -

DNA: TGTGCCAGCAGTTATGAGGCAGGGGCGATGAACACTGAAGCTTTCTTT
CDR3: CASSYEAGAMNTEAFF
J: TRBJ1-1
V: TRBV6-5
size: -
D: -

DNA: TGTGCCAGTACCGGGGGGGGTATCCGGGAGCTGTTTTTT
CDR3: CASTGGGIRELFF
J: TRBJ2-2
V: TRBV19
size: -
D: TRBD2